These 5 T cell receptor beta chains originate from one sample sequenced in a study of blood T cell repertoires in COVID-19. Generated by immunoSEQ multiplex PCR, the TCRdb table keeps only in-frame clones and is missing some. The sample consists of approximately 270,000 clones, roughly nine tenths of them appearing once. Sample: PBMCs or T cells enriched from blood (not recorded which). Source of these receptors: a human donor in a cohort exposed to, infected with or recovered from COVID-19 (not recorded which). The donor label of this sample is uncertain.

The chain combines TRBV19 with TRBJ1-5; the D gene is possibly TRBD1 (5 bases). This CDR3 is 15 amino acids long. Germline V gene data show CDR1 as LNHDA and CDR2 as SQIVND (reference sequence). Trimming removed 4 bases from V and 1 base from J, with 11 bases in between. The DNA of the CDR3 is TGTGCCAGTAGTAGCTATAGGGGCAGCAATCAGCCCCAGCATTTT. Protein product: CASSSYRGSNQPQHF. Full variable domain (missing parts from reference TRBV19 and TRBJ1-5): DGGITQSPKYLFRKEGQNVTLSCEQNLNHDAMYWYRQDPGQGLRLIYYSQIVNDFQKGDIAEGYSVSREKKESFPLTVTSAQKNPTAFYLCASSSYRGSNQPQHFGDGTRLSIL.

Here the CDR3 DNA reads TGTGCCAGCAGTCTGGGAGGGCCCCATGGCTACACCTTC. Protein sequence: CASSLGGPHGYTF. The chain has TRBV7-9 and TRBJ1-2, with D unresolved. Germline CDR1 SEHNR, CDR2 FQNEAQ (reference sequence). The CDR3 has 13 amino acids. Trimming took off 6 bases at V and 6 bases at J, with 14 bases between the two ends.

The chain combines TRBV2 with TRBJ2-5, with TRBD2 as a possible D gene (6 bases). The CDR3 spans 13 residues. The V end was cut by 0 bases, the J end by 7 bases, with 9 bases between. The germline V gene has CDR1 SNHLY and CDR2 FYNNEI. The CDR3 DNA reads as TGTGCCAGCAGTGAAGCTAGCGGAGGGACCCAGTACTTC. Its protein product is CASSEASGGTQYF.

The CDR3 DNA sequence: TGTGCCAGCAGGGATGATGCTGGGACAGGGAAGGAAAAACTGTTTTTT. This encodes CASRDDAGTGKEKLFF. V gene TRBV21-1 combines with J gene TRBJ1-4; TRBD1, the table's D call, lacks a check against the DNA. TRBV21-1 is recorded as a pseudogene. CDR3 length: 16 residues.

V usage is TRBV21-1 and J usage is TRBJ1-5; TRBD1, the D gene given by the table, was not confirmed from the DNA. TRBV21-1 is labeled a pseudogene. The CDR3 is 16 amino acids. The CDR3 nucleotides are TGTGCCAGCAGCAAAATAGGGGCCAAGATCAATCAGCCCCAGCATTTT. As protein: CASSKIGAKINQPQHF.